These 30 T cell receptor beta chains came from one sample sequenced in a study of CD8+ T cells in alopecia areata. Extracted RNA was reverse transcribed into cDNA, the sequencing template. Using immunoSEQ multiplex PCR, the repertoire was profiled, and TCRdb retains in-frame clones only, with some absent. The table includes about 160,000 clones, around three fifths detected once. Regarding treatment: oral pan-JAK inhibitor, 5-10 mg twice daily. The sequencing here drew on CD4+ T cells sorted from blood, taken at week 24, from a patient treated with tofacitinib. Receptor source: a human donor with alopecia areata.

The chain is built from TRBV27 and TRBJ2-7, with 8 nucleotides matching TRBD1. The CDR3 consists of 15 residues. CDR1 MNHEY and CDR2 SMNVEV come from the germline V gene (reference sequence). The junction had 5 bases not matched to a gene; V was cut back by 4 bases and J by 0 bases. DNA for the CDR3: TGTGCCAGCAGTTCACAGGGGGTCAGCTCCTACGAGCAGTACTTC. This encodes CASSSQGVSSYEQYF.

J is TRBJ2-7 and V is TRBV11-2; D possibly corresponds to TRBD2 (6 bases). Trimming cost V 0 bases and J 9 bases, with 9 bases left between them. In germline, CDR1 is SGHAT, CDR2 FQNNGV. The CDR3 has 12 residues. Here the CDR3 reads CASSLDRGTQYF. The CDR3 bases are TGTGCCAGCAGCTTAGATCGGGGGACGCAGTACTTC.

This sequence joins TRBV30 and TRBJ2-3, with D tentatively TRBD1 (6 bases). Trimming cost V 3 bases and J 2 bases, with 12 bases left between them. CDR3 size: 14 residues. Germline CDR1 is GTSNPN and CDR2 is SVGIG (reference sequence). CDR3 nucleotide sequence: TGTGCCTGGAGCGCCGGGGACACCACAGATACGCAGTATTTT. Amino acid sequence: CAWSAGDTTDTQYF.

This chain links TRBV7-9 with TRBJ2-1; no clear D. Trimming pared 3 bases from V and 7 bases from J, leaving 7 bases between. CDR3 length: 12 residues. Germline CDR1 is SEHNR and CDR2 is FQNEAQ (reference sequence). The CDR3 reads CASSLVLNEQFF. The CDR3 region has the DNA TGTGCCAGCAGCTTGGTCTTAAATGAGCAGTTCTTC.

The chain is built from TRBV5-1 and TRBJ2-3; 10 positions agree with TRBD1. CDR3 length equals 16 residues. The trim removed 4 bases at V and 1 base at J, leaving 6 bases unmatched. The V gene's germline CDR1 is SGHRS and CDR2 YFSETQ. CDR3 nucleotides: TGCGCCAGCAGCCGGGGGACAGGGGCCCGCACAGATACGCAGTATTTT. Translation gives CASSRGTGARTDTQYF. The whole variable domain, remainder taken from reference TRBV5-1 and TRBJ2-3, is KAGVTQTPRYLIKTRGQQVTLSCSPISGHRSVSWYQQTPGQGLQFLFEYFSETQRNKGNFPGRFSGRQFSNSRSEMNVSTLELGDSALYLCASSRGTGARTDTQYFGPGTRLTVL.

This clone was seen only once. CDR3 region: CASSFEGPPLSTDTQYF. The CDR3 nucleotides are TGTGCCAGCAGCTTCGAAGGGCCACCTCTATCCACAGATACGCAGTATTTT. The V and J genes are TRBV7-9 and TRBJ2-3; D is undetermined. The CDR3 totals 17 residues. The germline V and J ends were trimmed by 3 bases and 2 bases, with 18 bases remaining between them. CDR1 and CDR2 from the germline V gene are SEHNR and FQNEAQ (reference sequence). Together with reference TRBV7-9 and TRBJ2-3, the CDR3 gives the full variable domain: DTGVSQNPRHKITKRGQNVTFRCDPISEHNRLYWYRQTLGQGPEFLTYFQNEAQLEKSRLLSDRFSAERPKGSFSTLEIQRTEQGDSAMYLCASSFEGPPLSTDTQYFGPGTRLTVL.

V gene TRBV6-5 combines with J gene TRBJ2-7; 11 nucleotides align to TRBD2. Germline V gene sequence: CDR1 MNHEY, CDR2 SVGAGI. Unmatched junction bases numbered 6, after V lost 5 bases and J lost 3 bases. The CDR3 extends over 15 amino acids. The CDR3 is CASSPSSGGNYEQYF. The DNA of the CDR3 is TGTGCCAGCAGTCCCTCTAGCGGGGGGAACTACGAGCAGTACTTC.

The J gene is TRBJ1-2, the V gene TRBV6-5; TRBD1 is a possible D gene (5 bases). The V end lost 8 bases, the J end lost 8 bases, and 12 bases lay between the germline ends. CDR3 length: 11 amino acids. The germline CDR1 and CDR2 sequences are MNHEY and SVGAGI. The CDR3 DNA sequence: TGTGCCAGCCGCCAGGGATACGGCTACACCTTC. It yields the protein CASRQGYGYTF.

The rearrangement uses TRBV30 and TRBJ1-1, with D perhaps TRBD1 (5 bases). With 1 base removed from V and 3 bases from J, the gap between germline ends came to 18 bases. The CDR3 is 16 residues long. The germline V gene has CDR1 GTSNPN and CDR2 SVGIG (reference sequence). The CDR3 bases are TGTGCCTGGAGTGGAGGTGGGGCGCTTCTGGACACTGAAGCTTTCTTT. Protein product: CAWSGGGALLDTEAFF.

As concerns this clone: This sample also contains other DNA sequences that code for the same CDR3. The chain combines TRBV18 with TRBJ1-5; maybe TRBD1 (5 bases). The V gene's germline CDR1 is KGHSH and CDR2 LQKENI. V gave up 1 base and J gave up 4 bases, with 11 bases separating them. The CDR3 sequence is 15 residues long. The CDR3 sequence: CASSPLGQGNQPQHF. CDR3 coding DNA: TGTGCCAGCTCACCACTGGGGCAGGGAAATCAGCCCCAGCATTTT. Using reference TRBV18 and TRBJ1-5 for the parts outside the CDR3, the full variable domain is NAGVMQNPRHLVRRRGQEARLRCSPMKGHSHVYWYRQLPEEGLKFMVYLQKENIIDESGMPKERFSAEFPKEGPSILRIQQVVRGDSAAYFCASSPLGQGNQPQHFGDGTRLSIL.

This clone was counted a few times. The chain couples TRBV27 to TRBJ2-7, with D possibly matching TRBD2 (5 bases). Trimming stripped 3 bases from V and 2 bases from J, with 14 bases between. The germline CDR1 and CDR2 sequences are MNHEY and SMNVEV (reference sequence). The CDR3 length is 15 residues. CDR3 sequence reads: CASSFLASTTYEQYF. In nucleotides, the CDR3 is TGTGCCAGCAGTTTCCTGGCTAGCACTACCTACGAGCAGTACTTC.

The chain recombines TRBV14 with TRBJ2-7, with D perhaps TRBD1 or TRBD2 (5 bases each). The CDR3 is 14 residues long. V was shortened by 3 bases and J by 4 bases, with 13 bases between the two germline ends. Germline V CDR1 and CDR2: SGHDN, FVKESK. CDR3 bases: TGTGCCAGCAGCCACCTCCCCAGGGAGTACGAGCAGTACTTC. Amino acid sequence: CASSHLPREYEQYF.

This clone was found a few times. The rearrangement uses TRBV11-3 and TRBJ2-5, with D perhaps matching TRBD2 (6 bases). CDR3 length: 15 residues. Per germline, CDR1 SGHNT and CDR2 YENEEA. The ends were cut back, 4 bases at V and 6 bases at J, with 18 bases in the middle. The CDR3 DNA reads as TGTGCCAGCAGCTCTAACGCGGGACTCGCGAAGACCCAGTACTTC. It is translated as CASSSNAGLAKTQYF. Full variable domain (missing parts from reference TRBV11-3 and TRBJ2-5): EAGVVQSPRYKIIEKKQPVAFWCNPISGHNTLYWYLQNLGQGPELLIRYENEEAVDDSQLPKDRFSAERLKGVDSTLKIQPAELGDSAVYLCASSSNAGLAKTQYFGPGTRLLVL.

This chain joins TRBV27 and TRBJ1-1; D is unclear. V lost 3 bases to trimming and J lost 1 base, with 6 bases between them. This CDR3 spans 13 amino acids. Germline CDR1 MNHEY, CDR2 SMNVEV (reference sequence). The CDR3 loop reads CASSLMENTEAFF. The CDR3 coding sequence is TGTGCCAGCAGTTTGATGGAGAACACTGAAGCTTTCTTT.

The chain is built from TRBV2 and TRBJ2-6; weak D call: TRBD1 (6 bases). This CDR3 region has 17 residues. The V end lost 8 bases, the J end lost 0 bases, and 17 bases lay between the germline ends. Germline CDR1 and CDR2: SNHLY and FYNNEI. CDR3 in DNA: TGTGCCAGCTACAGGGAAGGACCCTACTCTGGGGCCAACGTCCTGACTTTC. This encodes CASYREGPYSGANVLTF. The whole variable domain, filled in from reference TRBV2 and TRBJ2-6, reads EPEVTQTPSHQVTQMGQEVILRCVPISNHLYFYWYRQILGQKVEFLVSFYNNEISEKSEIFDDQFSVERPDGSNFTLKIRSTKLEDSAMYFCASYREGPYSGANVLTFGAGSRLTVL.

This sequence joins TRBV5-1 and TRBJ1-1; D is unclear. V lost 7 bases, J lost 1 base, and 14 bases lay in between. Germline CDR1 and CDR2: SGHRS and YFSETQ. This CDR3 is 14 amino acids long. The CDR3 sequence is CASGRSPGNTEAFF. The CDR3 DNA reads as TGCGCCAGCGGCCGAAGCCCAGGGAACACTGAAGCTTTCTTT.

A single count supports this clone. The chain uses TRBV10-3 and TRBJ2-5; TRBD2 matches at 8 bases. V lost 4 bases and J lost 1; bases outside the gene matches: 5. CDR3 size: 15 residues. Germline V gene lookup returns CDR1 ENHRY and CDR2 SYGVKD. The CDR3 coding sequence is TGTGCCATCAGTGGGCAGCGGGGGCCCCAAGAGACCCAGTACTTC. This sequence encodes CAISGQRGPQETQYF.

The chain combines TRBV29-1 with TRBJ2-2, with no clear D. The CDR3 loop spans 14 amino acids. Germline V lookup: CDR1 SQVTM, CDR2 ANQGSEA. Deletions cut 7 bases from V and 4 bases from J, with 16 bases between. CDR3 sequence reads: CSASYLDATGELFF. The CDR3 bases are TGCAGCGCGAGCTATTTGGACGCCACCGGGGAGCTGTTTTTT.

The rearrangement joins TRBV30 to TRBJ1-2; possibly TRBD1 for D (5 bases). From germline, CDR1 is GTSNPN and CDR2 SVGIG (reference sequence). CDR3 length equals 13 residues. CDR3 sequence: CATGLRLRHGYTF. The CDR3 DNA sequence: TGTGCAACGGGACTTCGACTTAGACATGGCTACACCTTC.

The chain combines TRBV15 with TRBJ2-7; possible D gene TRBD2, 5 bases. Trimming removed 3 bases at V and 0 bases at J, with 12 bases between. Germline V lookup: CDR1 LNHNV, CDR2 YYDKDF (reference sequence). CDR3 length: 15 amino acids. CDR3 nucleotides: TGTGCCACCAGCAGCAACCCGGGGAGCTCCTACGAGCAGTACTTC. This sequence encodes CATSSNPGSSYEQYF.

The chain couples TRBV30 to TRBJ2-7; 8 bases align to TRBD2. CDR3 length equals 13 residues. Losses at the gene ends were 3 bases for V and 2 bases for J; bases not matched to a gene: 3. In germline, CDR1 is GTSNPN, CDR2 SVGIG (reference sequence). Here the CDR3 DNA reads TGTGCCTGGAGGTCCGGGGGGGCCTACGAGCAGTACTTC. The encoded protein is CAWRSGGAYEQYF.

The V gene is TRBV2, the J gene TRBJ2-7; D unclear. V was pared by 6 bases and J by 4 bases, with 10 bases between. Germline V gene sequence: CDR1 SNHLY, CDR2 FYNNEI. The CDR3 is 12 residues long. The CDR3 region is CASRARLYEQYF. The CDR3 DNA follows: TGTGCCAGCAGGGCCCGACTTTACGAGCAGTACTTC.

This chain connects TRBV30 to TRBJ2-5; 7 bases fit TRBD1. CDR3 length equals 14 residues. Germline V gene lookup returns CDR1 GTSNPN and CDR2 SVGIG (reference sequence). V lost 2 bases, J lost 1 base, and 4 bases stayed unmatched. Written as DNA, the CDR3 is TGTGCCTGGAGTCCGGGACAGCCCCAAGAGACCCAGTACTTC. Its protein product is CAWSPGQPQETQYF.

This rearrangement joins TRBV29-1 to TRBJ1-1; TRBD1 is a possible D gene (6 bases). This CDR3 is 12 amino acids long. Germline CDR1 reads SQVTM; CDR2 reads ANQGSEA. Trimming stripped 5 bases from V and 0 bases from J, with 7 bases between. In DNA, the CDR3 is TGCAGCGTTCACAGGGTGAACACTGAAGCTTTCTTT. It is translated as CSVHRVNTEAFF. Together with reference TRBV29-1 and TRBJ1-1, the CDR3 gives the full variable domain: SAVISQKPSRDICQRGTSLTIQCQVDSQVTMMFWYRQQPGQSLTLIATANQGSEATYESGFVIDKFPISRPNLTFSTLTVSNMSPEDSSIYLCSVHRVNTEAFFGQGTRLTVV.

The CDR3: CASSEQGSNQPQHF. In DNA form, the CDR3 reads TGTGCCAGCAGTGAACAGGGGAGCAATCAGCCCCAGCATTTT. This sequence joins TRBV25-1 and TRBJ1-5; D possibly corresponds to TRBD1 (6 bases). This CDR3 contains 14 residues. From germline, CDR1 is MGHDK and CDR2 SYGVNS. V was cut by 2 bases and J by 1 base, with 6 bases left in between.

There are a few counts of this clone. The chain has TRBV11-2 and TRBJ1-1, with D uncertain. Trimming cost V 0 bases and J 9 bases, with 11 bases left between them. This CDR3 contains 13 residues. Germline V gives CDR1 SGHAT, CDR2 FQNNGV. CDR3 in amino acids: CASSLDPQAKAFF. CDR3 nucleotide sequence: TGTGCCAGCAGCTTAGATCCCCAGGCGAAAGCTTTCTTT.

The chain couples TRBV5-1 to TRBJ1-6, with D unclear. The germline gives CDR1 SGHRS, CDR2 YFSETQ. With 4 bases removed from V and 7 bases from J, the gap between germline ends came to 9 bases. CDR3 size: 13 residues. DNA for the CDR3: TGCGCCAGCAGCGATAACAAGAATTCACCCCTCCACTTT. Translating it yields CASSDNKNSPLHF.

The chain is built from TRBV29-1 and TRBJ2-2, with 9 bases lining up with TRBD1. The CDR3 consists of 14 residues. The V segment lost 6 bases and the J segment 5 bases; nucleotides outside the gene matches: 7. Germline values: CDR1 SQVTM, CDR2 ANQGSEA. The CDR3 DNA reads TGCAGCGTGGCCCCGGGACAGGGAACCGGGGAGCTGTTTTTT. Its translation: CSVAPGQGTGELFF.

The genes are TRBV21-1 and TRBJ2-1; the table assigns TRBD2, which was not confirmed against the DNA. TRBV21-1 is a documented pseudogene. The CDR3 contains 10 residues. CDR3 region: CASICNEQFF. Written as DNA, the CDR3 is TGTGCCAGCATCTGCAATGAGCAGTTCTTC.

This chain connects TRBV9 to TRBJ2-2; tentatively, D is TRBD1 (5 bases). V dropped 0 bases and J dropped 7 bases, with 13 bases sitting between them. From germline, CDR1 is SGDLS and CDR2 YYNGEE. The CDR3 length is 15 residues. The CDR3: CASSVGRGNDGELFF. CDR3 sequence (DNA): TGTGCCAGCAGCGTAGGAAGGGGCAACGACGGGGAGCTGTTTTTT. The full variable domain, in which reference TRBV9 and TRBJ2-2 provide the parts outside the CDR3, is DSGVTQTPKHLITATGQRVTLRCSPRSGDLSVYWYQQSLDQGLQFLIQYYNGEERAKGNILERFSAQQFPDLHSELNLSSLELGDSALYFCASSVGRGNDGELFFGEGSRLTVL.